Following are 32 T cell receptor beta chains from one sample sequenced in a study of blood T cell repertoires in COVID-19. This table comes from immunoSEQ multiplex PCR, and its TCRdb copy is limited to in-frame clones, with some not included. Among approximately 280,000 clones listed, approximately 88% were seen once. Sequencing was done on a sample of peripheral blood. These receptors originate from a human donor with COVID-19, enrolled during active disease. The donor label of this sample is uncertain.

V gene TRBV19 combines with J gene TRBJ1-2, with D unclear. The germline V gene encodes CDR1 LNHDA and CDR2 SQIVND (reference sequence). The CDR3 runs 14 residues. V was pared by 6 bases and J by 3 bases, with 14 bases between. The CDR3, as DNA: TGTGCCAGTAGCGGCACCGACACCGACTATGGCTACACCTTC. Translation gives CASSGTDTDYGYTF.

The chain is built from TRBV28 and TRBJ1-1; 8 positions agree with TRBD1. The length of the CDR3 is 14 residues. Trimming took 6 bases from V and 3 from J; bases not matched to a gene: 6. Germline V lookup: CDR1 MDHEN, CDR2 SYDVKM. The CDR3 region is CASRRDRTHTEAFF. In DNA form, the CDR3 reads TGTGCCAGCAGACGGGACAGGACTCACACTGAAGCTTTCTTT.

This rearrangement joins TRBV7-2 to TRBJ1-1, with 8 nucleotides matching TRBD1. Germline V gene data show CDR1 as SGHTA and CDR2 as FQGNSA. This CDR3 spans 13 amino acids. With V trimmed by 3 bases and J by 4 bases, 1 base remained unmatched. CDR3 in amino acids: CASSFQGATEAFF. Here the CDR3 DNA reads TGTGCCAGCAGCTTTCAGGGGGCCACTGAAGCTTTCTTT.

This clone appeared a single time. The V call is TRBV19, the J call TRBJ2-6; D not certain. Trimming took 0 bases from V and 16 from J, leaving 13 bases between them. CDR1 is LNHDA and CDR2 is SQIVND in the germline V gene (reference sequence). CDR3 size: 13 residues. CDR3 loop: CASSIDQASPLTF. The CDR3 DNA reads TGTGCCAGTAGTATAGACCAGGCCAGTCCTCTGACTTTC.

The chain is built from TRBV5-1 and TRBJ2-3; 9 bases align to TRBD2. Germline trimming cut 1 base from V and 3 bases from J; bases unmatched to any gene: 9. This CDR3 contains 17 residues. CDR1 is SGHRS, CDR2 YFSETQ, per germline. The CDR3, as DNA: TGCGCCAGCAGCTTGAGTGAACTAGCGGGTAATACAGATACGCAGTATTTT. Encoded protein: CASSLSELAGNTDTQYF. Full variable domain (remainder filled in from reference TRBV5-1 and TRBJ2-3): KAGVTQTPRYLIKTRGQQVTLSCSPISGHRSVSWYQQTPGQGLQFLFEYFSETQRNKGNFPGRFSGRQFSNSRSEMNVSTLELGDSALYLCASSLSELAGNTDTQYFGPGTRLTVL.

With regard to this clone: This clone may be a read error of a much larger clone one base away. The rearrangement joins TRBV27 to TRBJ1-1; TRBD1 agrees at 7 bases. CDR1 is MNHEY and CDR2 is SMNVEV in the germline V gene (reference sequence). The CDR3 consists of 13 residues. The junction had 3 bases not matched to a gene; V was cut back by 4 bases and J by 4 bases. The chain's CDR3 is CASSYQGGTEAFF. The CDR3 DNA reads TGTGCCAGCAGTTATCAGGGGGGCACTGAAGCTTTCTTT.

This rearrangement joins TRBV7-9 to TRBJ2-5; tentative D call: TRBD2 (5 bases). V was cut by 5 bases and J by 2 bases, with 15 bases left in between. The germline V gene encodes CDR1 SEHNR and CDR2 FQNEAQ (reference sequence). The CDR3 totals 15 residues. CDR3 DNA: TGTGCCAGCAGCCCTAAAGAGCGGCTACAAGAGACCCAGTACTTC. Residues: CASSPKERLQETQYF.

V is TRBV5-1 and J is TRBJ2-2, with unresolved D. The CDR3 has 16 amino acids. In germline, CDR1 is SGHRS, CDR2 YFSETQ. V lost 0 bases and J lost 0, with 9 bases in between. CDR3 nucleotides: TGCGCCAGCAGCTTGGTTGCACAATCGAACACCGGGGAGCTGTTTTTT. Translating it yields CASSLVAQSNTGELFF.

J is TRBJ1-1 and V is TRBV12-3 or TRBV12-4; possible D gene TRBD1, 6 bases. Between the trimmed V and J ends, which lost 6 bases and 10 bases, there was a span of 18 bases. The CDR3 sequence is 13 residues long. In nucleotides, the CDR3 is TGTGCCAGCAGCTATAAACAGGGTTCAGGAGCTTTCTTT. This encodes CASSYKQGSGAFF.

This chain links TRBV27 with TRBJ1-2, with D perhaps matching TRBD1 (5 bases). The CDR3 is 15 residues long. V gave up 6 bases and J gave up 3 bases, with 17 bases separating them. Germline V lookup: CDR1 MNHEY, CDR2 SMNVEV (reference sequence). The CDR3 spells CASRGGELVHYGYTF. CDR3 nucleotides: TGTGCCAGCAGGGGGGGGGAACTCGTACACTATGGCTACACCTTC.

This sequence joins TRBV7-3 and TRBJ2-3, with 12 bases aligning to TRBD2. The CDR3 spans 19 residues. Germline CDR1 SGHTA, CDR2 FQGTGA. The J segment lost 0 bases and the V segment lost 2 bases, leaving 9 bases of the junction unmatched. DNA of the CDR3: TGTGCCAGCAGCTTATCGGCGCTAGCGGGAGGGGAAAGCACAGATACGCAGTATTTT. As protein: CASSLSALAGGESTDTQYF.

For the CDR3, the DNA is TGTGCCAGCAGCCTTGGGCGAGGGAGGGAGCAGTACTTC. Protein: CASSLGRGREQYF. The V gene is TRBV6-5, the J gene TRBJ2-7, with D tentatively TRBD2 (6 bases). The germline V gene encodes CDR1 MNHEY and CDR2 SVGAGI. V gave up 6 bases and J gave up 7 bases, with 16 bases separating them. The CDR3 sequence is 13 residues long.

The chain recombines TRBV28 with TRBJ2-3; the match to TRBD1 covers 7 bases. Per germline, CDR1 MDHEN and CDR2 SYDVKM. CDR3 length equals 16 residues. V dropped 6 bases and J dropped 4; count of bases not matched to a gene: 13. The CDR3 DNA sequence: TGTGCCAGCAGATTCGACAGGGACCCACCCGCAGATACGCAGTATTTT. Its protein product is CASRFDRDPPADTQYF.

The chain has TRBV7-2 and TRBJ1-2; the match to TRBD1 covers 8 bases. This CDR3 region has 14 residues. The trim removed 5 bases at V and 3 bases at J, leaving 5 bases unmatched. From germline, CDR1 is SGHTA and CDR2 FQGNSA. The CDR3 is CASSPTTGDYGYTF. CDR3 DNA sequence: TGTGCCAGCAGCCCCACGACAGGGGACTATGGCTACACCTTC.

The chain has TRBV28 and TRBJ2-1; 9 bases map to TRBD1. V shed 4 bases and J 6 bases; nucleotides not matched to a gene: 7. CDR3 length: 15 residues. Germline values: CDR1 MDHEN, CDR2 SYDVKM. CDR3 coding DNA: TGTGCCAGCAGTTACAGGGGGCGTGGGGTCAATGAGCAGTTCTTC. It is translated as CASSYRGRGVNEQFF.

V is TRBV19 and J is TRBJ1-1; perhaps TRBD1 as D (6 bases). CDR1 and CDR2 (germline): LNHDA, SQIVND (reference sequence). There are 17 residues in the CDR3. V was cut by 3 bases and J by 1 base, with 18 bases left in between. The CDR3 sequence is CASSIGLGGLGNTEAFF. As DNA, the CDR3 is TGTGCCAGTAGTATCGGCTTGGGGGGGCTGGGGAACACTGAAGCTTTCTTT.

The chain recombines TRBV2 with TRBJ2-1; weak D call: TRBD2 (5 bases). This CDR3 contains 13 residues. Germline V gene data show CDR1 as SNHLY and CDR2 as FYNNEI. Between the trimmed V and J ends, which lost 6 bases and 3 bases, there was a span of 9 bases. The CDR3 loop is CASSRGNYNEQFF. The CDR3 region has the DNA TGTGCCAGCAGCCGGGGAAACTACAATGAGCAGTTCTTC.

The rearrangement joins TRBV6-5 to TRBJ2-2, with D perhaps matching TRBD2 (6 bases). This CDR3 has 15 residues. V lost 6 bases to trimming and J lost 2 bases, with 13 bases between them. The germline V gene encodes CDR1 MNHEY and CDR2 SVGAGI. CDR3: CASRLTGLNTGELFF. CDR3 in DNA: TGTGCCAGCAGATTAACAGGACTAAACACCGGGGAGCTGTTTTTT.

The chain employs TRBV27 and TRBJ1-1, with D hard to call. Trimming took off 8 bases at V and 5 bases at J, with 15 bases between the two ends. Germline V gene lookup returns CDR1 MNHEY and CDR2 SMNVEV (reference sequence). CDR3 length: 13 amino acids. CDR3 DNA sequence: TGTGCCAGCGCTATTAGCGTGGGGACTGAAGCTTTCTTT. Translating it yields CASAISVGTEAFF.

This rearrangement joins TRBV7-9 to TRBJ1-4; 10 nucleotides line up with TRBD1. The length of the CDR3 is 15 residues. The V and J ends lost 5 bases and 4 bases, in that order; junction bases with no gene match: 4. Germline-derived CDR1 and CDR2 are SEHNR and FQNEAQ (reference sequence). The DNA for the CDR3 is TGTGCCAGCAGCACATGGACAGGGGGTAATGAAAAACTGTTTTTT. Residues: CASSTWTGGNEKLFF.

The V and J genes are TRBV30 and TRBJ2-3; D may be TRBD1 (5 bases). Looked up from germline, CDR1 is GTSNPN and CDR2 is SVGIG (reference sequence). CDR3 length: 15 residues. V was trimmed by 3 bases and J by 7 bases, leaving 20 bases between them. This chain's CDR3 is CAWSPRGGRWNTQYF. The CDR3 nucleotides are TGTGCCTGGAGCCCAAGGGGTGGAAGATGGAATACGCAGTATTTT. Combining the CDR3 with reference TRBV30 and TRBJ2-3 gives the whole variable domain SQTIHQWPATLVQPVGSPLSLECTVEGTSNPNLYWYRQAAGRGLQLLFYSVGIGQISSEVPQNLSASRPQDRQFILSSKKLLLSDSGFYLCAWSPRGGRWNTQYFGPGTRLTVL.

CDR3 bases: TGTGCCAGTAGTTTATCTCGACAGGGTACCTACGAGCAGTACTTC. Translated: CASSLSRQGTYEQYF. V is TRBV19 and J is TRBJ2-7, with TRBD1 matching 7 bases. The CDR3 covers 15 residues. Germline V CDR1 and CDR2: LNHDA, SQIVND (reference sequence). Trimming took 5 bases from V and 2 from J; bases not matched to a gene: 9. The full variable domain, its missing parts supplied by reference TRBV19 and TRBJ2-7, is DGGITQSPKYLFRKEGQNVTLSCEQNLNHDAMYWYRQDPGQGLRLIYYSQIVNDFQKGDIAEGYSVSREKKESFPLTVTSAQKNPTAFYLCASSLSRQGTYEQYFGPGTRLTVT.

V usage is TRBV10-3 and J usage is TRBJ2-1; 8 nucleotides agree with TRBD1. The V segment lost 3 bases and the J segment 6 bases; nucleotides outside the gene matches: 4. The CDR3 has 14 residues. Per the germline V gene, CDR1 is ENHRY and CDR2 is SYGVKD. DNA of the CDR3: TGTGCCATCAGTGACCAGGACAGGGCCAATGAGCAGTTCTTC. It is translated as CAISDQDRANEQFF.

This clone was found a few times. This chain joins TRBV7-2 and TRBJ2-3, with 7 bases lining up with TRBD2. Unmatched junction bases numbered 5, after V lost 5 bases and J lost 0 bases. CDR1 is SGHTA, CDR2 FQGNSA, per germline. CDR3 length: 15 residues. For the CDR3, the DNA is TGTGCCAGCAGCCTACGGACTAGTAGCACAGATACGCAGTATTTT. This encodes CASSLRTSSTDTQYF.

The chain carries TRBV19 and TRBJ2-7; weak D call: TRBD2 (5 bases). Germline values: CDR1 LNHDA, CDR2 SQIVND (reference sequence). V gave up 6 bases and J gave up 3 bases, with 18 bases separating them. The CDR3 runs 15 residues. CDR3 nucleotides: TGTGCCAGTAGCTATTCCGTAACTGCGGGCTACGAGCAGTACTTC. Residues: CASSYSVTAGYEQYF.

This clone was counted once. V is TRBV12-3 or TRBV12-4 and J is TRBJ2-5, with D maybe TRBD2 (6 bases). The V gene lost 2 bases and the J gene lost 5 bases, with 9 bases spanning the gap. The CDR3 length is 13 residues. This chain's CDR3 is CASSLPGVETQYF. The CDR3 DNA is TGTGCCAGCAGTTTACCGGGGGTCGAGACCCAGTACTTC.

This clone was observed a single time. J is TRBJ1-1 and V is TRBV5-1, with 7 bases that match TRBD1. The CDR3 is made up of 14 amino acids. CDR1 is SGHRS and CDR2 is YFSETQ in the germline V gene. Trimming cost V 5 bases and J 2 bases; bases outside gene matches: 6. CDR3 region: CASSRGTDNTEAFF. The CDR3 bases are TGCGCCAGCAGTCGCGGGACAGATAACACTGAAGCTTTCTTT.

This rearrangement joins TRBV24-1 to TRBJ2-1; tentative D call: TRBD1 (6 bases). The CDR3 has 13 amino acids. Between the trimmed V and J ends, which lost 9 bases and 0 bases, there was a span of 8 bases. The germline V gene has CDR1 KGHDR and CDR2 SFDVKD. CDR3: CATADSSYNEQFF. CDR3 coding DNA: TGTGCCACCGCGGACAGCTCCTACAATGAGCAGTTCTTC.

The V gene is TRBV6-2 or TRBV6-3, the J gene TRBJ2-3; D is tentatively TRBD1 or TRBD2 (6 bases each). This CDR3 is built from 14 residues. Trimming cost V 6 bases and J 3 bases, with 13 bases left between them. Germline assignment: CDR1 MNHEY and CDR2 SVGEGT. This chain's CDR3 is CASRYREATDTQYF. The CDR3, as DNA: TGTGCCAGCAGATACAGGGAGGCGACAGATACGCAGTATTTT.

This chain joins TRBV5-5 and TRBJ1-3, with D uncertain. The V gene's germline CDR1 is SGHKS and CDR2 YYEKEE (reference sequence). Trimming shortened V by 0 bases and J by 8 bases, and 12 bases separated the two germline ends. This CDR3 has 14 residues. The CDR3 loop reads CASSLAPGGHTIYF. CDR3 nucleotide sequence: TGTGCCAGCAGCTTGGCCCCCGGTGGGCACACCATATATTTT.

The V and J genes are TRBV18 and TRBJ2-1, with 8 bases identical to TRBD1. The V segment lost 5 bases and the J segment 7 bases; nucleotides outside the gene matches: 10. The CDR3 contains 15 residues. CDR1 and CDR2 (germline): KGHSH, LQKENI. The CDR3 sequence: CASSATAGGWNEQFF. CDR3 DNA sequence: TGTGCCAGCTCAGCCACGGCAGGGGGCTGGAATGAGCAGTTCTTC. The full variable domain, with the rest looked up from reference TRBV18 and TRBJ2-1, is NAGVMQNPRHLVRRRGQEARLRCSPMKGHSHVYWYRQLPEEGLKFMVYLQKENIIDESGMPKERFSAEFPKEGPSILRIQQVVRGDSAAYFCASSATAGGWNEQFFGPGTRLTVL.

The chain employs TRBV6-4 and TRBJ2-3; TRBD1 is a possible D gene (6 bases). Trimming pared 5 bases from V and 2 bases from J, leaving 14 bases between. CDR3 length: 15 amino acids. Germline V gene sequence: CDR1 MRHNA, CDR2 SNTAGT. CDR3 DNA sequence: TGTGCCAGCAGTACTTACAGGGCCCCCACAGATACGCAGTATTTT. Its translation: CASSTYRAPTDTQYF.